This TCR beta chain was identified in a study of shared clonotypes between healthy human individuals. The naive CD8 population came from CD45RO-negative cells selected for CCR7, without terminally differentiated effector memory CD45RA+ cells. There are 13 residues in the CDR3. With 8 bases clipped from V and 2 bases from J, the junction kept 3 bases outside the gene matches. Germline V gene lookup returns CDR1 MDHEN and CDR2 SYDVKM. Assay used: immunoSEQ multiplex PCR; TCRdb lists only in-frame clones, some missing. Of about 1,900,000 clones in the sample, about 95% were seen once. The source is a man between 18 and 35 years old in good health. Source material: naive CD8+ T cells sorted from blood. The J gene is TRBJ2-7, the V gene TRBV28, with 10 nucleotides matching TRBD2. The CDR3 nucleotides read TGTGCCAGCGGGAGCGGGGGGGCCTACGAGCAGTACTTC. Amino acid sequence: CASGSGGAYEQYF.